This is a list of T cell receptor beta chains from one sample in a study of technical replicates of blood from four donors. Sequencing was performed with immunoSEQ multiplex PCR; in TCRdb, only in-frame clones are kept and a portion is missing. Among under 85,000 clones listed, 90% to 95% were seen once. Sequences were obtained from T cells isolated from PBMCs. All receptors derive from a human donor in good health. The CDR3 runs from the conserved cysteine through the conserved F or W. A D gene is named only where the DNA matches it firmly. Clone size is given for some rows only: seen once, a few or many times, or a class if the clone is expanded.

size,J,D,V,CDR3,DNA
few,TRBJ1-3,.,TRBV19,CASSSYSGNTIYF,TGTGCCAGTAGTTCCTACTCTGGAAACACCATATATTTT
once,TRBJ2-5,.,TRBV19,CASSIRTFQETQYF,TGTGCCAGTAGTATCCGGACTTTCCAAGAGACCCAGTACTTC
.,TRBJ2-7,.,TRBV11-2,CASSPAVAAYRLEQYF,TGTGCCAGCAGCCCAGCGGTCGCGGCCTATCGGCTCGAGCAGTACTTC
.,TRBJ2-7,TRBD2,TRBV19,CASSTGTSGAYEQYF,TGTGCCAGTAGTACCGGGACTAGCGGGGCCTACGAGCAGTACTTC
once,TRBJ2-5,.,TRBV10-2,CASIRGLLQETQYF,TGCGCCAGCATAAGGGGCCTACTCCAAGAGACCCAGTACTTC
.,TRBJ2-5,.,TRBV13,CASSPGLDQETQYF,TGTGCCAGCAGCCCTGGACTGGATCAAGAGACCCAGTACTTC
.,TRBJ2-7,TRBD2,TRBV28,CASSPPLAGSYEQYF,TGTGCCAGCAGCCCCCCGCTAGCGGGTTCCTACGAGCAGTACTTC
.,TRBJ2-6,.,TRBV27,CASSLIASGSGANVLTF,TGTGCCAGCAGTTTAATAGCCTCCGGTTCTGGGGCCAACGTCCTGACTTTC
.,TRBJ1-4,TRBD1,TRBV5-4,CASSPGTGLNEKLFF,TGTGCCAGCAGCCCAGGGACAGGCCTAAATGAAAAACTGTTTTTT
.,TRBJ1-1,.,TRBV19,CASSTEVQSEAFF,TGTGCCAGTAGTACCGAGGTCCAATCTGAAGCTTTCTTT
.,TRBJ1-5,.,TRBV4-1,CASSQDSYSNQPQHF,TGCGCCAGCAGCCAGGACAGCTATAGCAATCAGCCCCAGCATTTT
.,TRBJ2-1,.,TRBV27,CASSNGLLAPYNEQFF,TGTGCCAGCAGTAATGGACTGCTCGCCCCGTACAATGAGCAGTTCTTC
.,TRBJ1-3,TRBD1,TRBV6-6,CASSYGTASGNTIYF,TGTGCCAGCAGTTACGGGACAGCCTCTGGAAACACCATATATTTT
.,TRBJ2-5,.,TRBV2,CASRKGRLETQYF,TGTGCCAGCAGGAAGGGGCGCTTGGAGACCCAGTACTTC
few,TRBJ1-5,.,TRBV19,CASSNLQGYSNQPQHF,TGTGCCAGTAGTAATTTACAGGGCTATAGCAATCAGCCCCAGCATTTT
.,TRBJ2-1,TRBD2,TRBV14,CASSQAGGSYNEQFF,TGTGCCAGCAGCCAAGCGGGGGGCTCCTACAATGAGCAGTTCTTC
.,TRBJ1-1,TRBD1,TRBV27,CASSPSGTGINTEAFF,TGTGCCAGCAGTCCTTCCGGGACAGGGATCAACACTGAAGCTTTCTTT
once,TRBJ2-3,.,TRBV13,CASSPLFSTQYF,TGTGCCAGCAGCCCCCTATTTAGTACGCAGTATTTT
.,TRBJ2-5,.,TRBV5-1,CASSSIGRVQETQYF,TGCGCCAGCAGCTCAATTGGCAGGGTCCAAGAGACCCAGTACTTC
.,TRBJ2-7,.,TRBV6-1,CASSPRSSYEQYF,TGTGCCAGTAGTCCTAGGAGTTCCTACGAGCAGTACTTC
.,TRBJ2-7,.,TRBV28,CASMGSAAGEQYF,TGTGCCAGCATGGGCTCCGCTGCGGGCGAGCAGTACTTC
few,TRBJ1-1,.,TRBV6-1,CASIRTKGTEAFF,TGTGCCAGCATCCGGACAAAGGGGACTGAAGCTTTCTTT
.,TRBJ2-2,.,TRBV10-3,CAIRDDSNTGELFF,TGTGCCATCAGGGATGACTCGAACACCGGGGAGCTGTTTTTT
.,TRBJ1-1,.,TRBV29-1,CSVDRVYEAFF,TGCAGCGTTGACCGGGTTTATGAAGCTTTCTTT
.,TRBJ2-1,TRBD1,TRBV2,CASSERQGVYNEQFF,TGTGCCAGCAGTGAACGACAGGGGGTCTACAATGAGCAGTTCTTC
.,TRBJ1-5,.,TRBV10-2,CASSEWADYNQPQHF,TGCGCCAGCAGTGAGTGGGCAGATTACAATCAGCCCCAGCATTTT
.,TRBJ2-7,.,TRBV27,CASSLSPSYEQYF,TGTGCCAGCAGTCTGAGCCCTTCCTACGAGCAGTACTTC
.,TRBJ1-2,.,TRBV6-1,CAISPGGGDFYGYTF,TGTGCCATTTCCCCGGGAGGGGGGGACTTCTATGGCTACACCTTC
.,TRBJ1-4,.,TRBV5-1,CASSLGAGGVYEKLFF,TGCGCCAGCAGCCTGGGGGCCGGGGGGGTTTATGAAAAACTGTTTTTT
.,TRBJ2-1,.,TRBV5-1,CASSLLSVAYNEQFF,TGCGCCAGCAGCTTGCTCTCAGTCGCCTACAATGAGCAGTTCTTC
.,TRBJ2-1,.,TRBV11-2,CASSLVGAPSSYNEQFF,TGTGCCAGCAGCTTAGTTGGGGCGCCAAGCTCCTACAATGAGCAGTTCTTC
.,TRBJ2-5,.,TRBV5-1,CASSITGSQETQYF,TGCGCCAGCAGCATAACCGGGAGCCAAGAGACCCAGTACTTC
.,TRBJ2-1,TRBD2,TRBV11-3,CASSSNAGTSGVINEQFF,TGTGCCAGCAGCTCGAACGCCGGGACTAGCGGGGTAATCAATGAGCAGTTCTTC
.,TRBJ2-5,.,TRBV5-6,CASSSGGSGGETQYF,TGTGCCAGCAGCTCCGGAGGCTCCGGCGGAGAGACCCAGTACTTC
.,TRBJ1-4,TRBD1,TRBV6-5,CASSYSNRGPYEKLFF,TGTGCCAGCAGTTACTCCAACAGGGGGCCTTATGAAAAACTGTTTTTT
.,TRBJ1-2,.,TRBV19,CASSVMEASRGYTF,TGTGCCAGTAGTGTAATGGAGGCGAGTCGCGGCTACACCTTC
.,TRBJ1-1,.,TRBV28,CASSFQGSNTEAFF,TGTGCCAGCAGTTTCCAGGGCTCGAACACTGAAGCTTTCTTT
once,TRBJ1-1,TRBD1,TRBV19,CASSTLTGAEAFF,TGTGCCAGTAGTACCTTGACAGGGGCTGAAGCTTTCTTT
.,TRBJ2-3,TRBD2,TRBV18,CASSPPATSGSSTDTQYF,TGTGCCAGCTCACCCCCGGCGACTAGCGGAAGTAGCACAGATACGCAGTATTTT
.,TRBJ2-5,TRBD1,TRBV7-9,CASSLTTGSVKTQYF,TGTGCCAGCAGCTTAACGACAGGGTCGGTGAAGACCCAGTACTTC
.,TRBJ2-7,TRBD1,TRBV23-1,CASSQTLGDRDSEEQYF,TGCGCCAGCAGTCAAACCCTAGGGGACAGGGATTCTGAGGAGCAGTACTTC
.,TRBJ2-7,.,TRBV30,CAWSRVGGLPGNEQYF,TGTGCCTGGAGTCGGGTTGGGGGCCTACCCGGGAACGAGCAGTACTTC
once,TRBJ2-7,TRBD1,TRBV18,CASSMGQGVPYYEQYF,TGTGCCAGCTCAATGGGGCAGGGGGTACCGTACTACGAGCAGTACTTC
.,TRBJ2-5,.,TRBV29-1,CSVAAGLNQETQYF,TGCAGCGTCGCGGCGGGACTTAACCAAGAGACCCAGTACTTC
.,TRBJ1-3,TRBD1,TRBV7-6,CASSSVFRDRGNTIYF,TGTGCCAGCAGCTCAGTTTTCCGGGACAGGGGAAACACCATATATTTT
.,TRBJ2-7,TRBD1,TRBV6-5,CASSYLRDRANEQYF,TGTGCCAGCAGTTACTTACGGGACAGGGCCAACGAGCAGTACTTC
.,TRBJ2-3,.,TRBV6-4,CASSVGGGGRGADTQYF,TGTGCCAGCAGTGTCGGCGGTGGGGGGAGAGGTGCAGATACGCAGTATTTT
.,TRBJ1-2,TRBD1,TRBV28,CASRRPGQGNYGYTF,TGTGCCAGCAGGCGTCCGGGACAGGGAAACTATGGCTACACCTTC
.,TRBJ1-4,.,TRBV13,CASSLVNSGFEKLFF,TGTGCCAGCAGCTTAGTCAATTCAGGGTTTGAAAAACTGTTTTTT
.,TRBJ2-7,TRBD1,TRBV6-6,CASSYAIQGAPYEQYF,TGTGCCAGCAGTTACGCGATACAGGGGGCCCCCTACGAGCAGTACTTC
.,TRBJ2-7,.,TRBV30,CAWSVQLGRAAYEQYF,TGTGCCTGGAGTGTCCAGCTAGGCAGGGCGGCCTACGAGCAGTACTTC
.,TRBJ2-5,.,TRBV27,CASSSLSGSGQETQYF,TGTGCCAGCAGTTCACTAAGCGGCAGCGGCCAAGAGACCCAGTACTTC